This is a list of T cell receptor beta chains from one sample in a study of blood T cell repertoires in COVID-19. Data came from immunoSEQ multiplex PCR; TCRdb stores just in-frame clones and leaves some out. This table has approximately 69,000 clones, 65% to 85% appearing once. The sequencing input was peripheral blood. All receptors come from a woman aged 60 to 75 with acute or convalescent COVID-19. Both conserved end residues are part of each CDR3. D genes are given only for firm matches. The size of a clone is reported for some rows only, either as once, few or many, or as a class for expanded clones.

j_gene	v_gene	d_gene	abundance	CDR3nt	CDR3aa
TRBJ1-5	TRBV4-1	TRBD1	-	TGCGCCAGCAGCCAACGGGACAGGGGTGTGCAGCCCCAGCATTTT	CASSQRDRGVQPQHF
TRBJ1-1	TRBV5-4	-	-	TGTGCCAGCAGAAAGGATTTTAGGGGCACTGAAGCTTTCTTT	CASRKDFRGTEAFF
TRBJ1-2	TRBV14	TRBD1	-	TGTGCCAGCAGCCACTCCGAGACAGGGGGCTTCGGCTACACCTTC	CASSHSETGGFGYTF
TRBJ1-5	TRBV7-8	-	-	TGTGCCAGCAGCTTAGACGGGAAAGCAAATCAGCCCCAGCATTTT	CASSLDGKANQPQHF
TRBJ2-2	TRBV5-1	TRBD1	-	TGCGCCAGCAGCTTGACAGGGGCCCCCAACACCGGGGAGCTGTTTTTT	CASSLTGAPNTGELFF
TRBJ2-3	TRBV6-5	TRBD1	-	TGTGCCAGCAGGGACGGGACAGGGGTGGGAGATACGCAGTATTTT	CASRDGTGVGDTQYF
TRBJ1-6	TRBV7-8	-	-	TGTGCCAGCAGCCTAGCAGGGGCGCGTAATTCACCCCTCCACTTT	CASSLAGARNSPLHF
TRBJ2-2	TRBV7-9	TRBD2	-	TGTGCCAGCAGCTTGGGACTAGTCAGGGAGAGCACCGGGGAGCTGTTTTTT	CASSLGLVRESTGELFF
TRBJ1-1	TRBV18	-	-	TGTGCCAGCAAGGACAGCAGGAACACTGAAGCTTTCTTT	CASKDSRNTEAFF
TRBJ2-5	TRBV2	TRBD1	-	TGTGCCAGCAAGACAGGGGCGATTTACCAAGAGACCCAGTACTTC	CASKTGAIYQETQYF
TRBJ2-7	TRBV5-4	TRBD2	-	TGTGCCAGCAGCCTGGGGACTAGCGGCTCCTACGAGCAGTACTTC	CASSLGTSGSYEQYF
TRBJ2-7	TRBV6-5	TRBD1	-	TGTGCCAGCAGTTACTTGGGACAGATCGGCGAGCAGTACTTC	CASSYLGQIGEQYF
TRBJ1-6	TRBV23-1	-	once	TGCGCCAGCAGTGGCGACAGACCATTAAATAATTCACCCCTCCACTTT	CASSGDRPLNNSPLHF
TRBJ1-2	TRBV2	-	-	TGTGCCAGCAGTCAAAACACCTATGGCTACACCTTC	CASSQNTYGYTF
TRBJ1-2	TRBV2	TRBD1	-	TGTGCCAGCAGACCTGGGACAGCCGCGGGTGGCTACACCTTC	CASRPGTAAGGYTF
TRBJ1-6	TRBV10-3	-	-	TGTGCCATCACCCCCGGGCCGGCAGGCGGGAAAGCGGCACCCCTCCACTTT	CAITPGPAGGKAAPLHF
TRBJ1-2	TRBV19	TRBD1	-	TGTGCCAGTCAACAGGGGGGTCGGGGCTACACCTTC	CASQQGGRGYTF
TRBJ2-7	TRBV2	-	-	TGTGCCAGCAGGCTAACAACAGGGAACTACGAGCAGTACTTC	CASRLTTGNYEQYF
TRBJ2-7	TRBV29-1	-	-	TGCAGCGTAATAGACAGACCGGGTGCCTACGAGCAGTACTTC	CSVIDRPGAYEQYF
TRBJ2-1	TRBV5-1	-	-	TGCGCCAGCAGCTCCCTCACGGGACTCCTCGAGTTCTTC	CASSSLTGLLEFF
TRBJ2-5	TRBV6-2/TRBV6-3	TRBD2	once	TGTGCCAGCAGTCAGCAAGCTCCTAGCGGGGGATATCAAGAGACCCAGTACTTC	CASSQQAPSGGYQETQYF
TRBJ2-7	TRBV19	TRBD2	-	TGTGCCAGTAGTATCGGCGGATTAGCGGGAGGCTACGAGCAGTACTTC	CASSIGGLAGGYEQYF
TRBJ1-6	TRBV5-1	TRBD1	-	TGCGCCAGCAGCTTGTGGGGGACAGGGGGTCTGGATTCACCCCTCCACTTT	CASSLWGTGGLDSPLHF
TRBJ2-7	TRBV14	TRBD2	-	TGTGCCAGCAGCCTAACTCCGGGACTAGCGGGAGCATACGAGCAGTACTTC	CASSLTPGLAGAYEQYF
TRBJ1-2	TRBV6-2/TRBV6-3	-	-	TGTGCCAGCAGTTCTCGGGGAGCCTTGGCTGATGGCTACACCTTC	CASSSRGALADGYTF